A selection of T cell receptor beta chains follows, all from one sample in a study of cytomegalovirus exposure and HLA in healthy donors. Some clones are missing from TCRdb's copy, which holds only in-frame ones; the method was immunoSEQ multiplex PCR. The sample shows under 200,000 clones, 75% to 85% of them seen only once. Input material: PBMCs. These receptors all stem from a male donor in good health and CMV-seropositive. Each CDR3 is given with its conserved first and last residue. Each record gives: CDR3 DNA, CDR3 protein, D gene, V gene, J gene, clone size. A D gene is named only where the DNA matches it firmly. Only some rows state a clone size, as once, few, many or a class for expanded clones.

CDR3nt: TGCGCCAGCAGACCTCTGGACAGTTCCTACGAGCAGTACTTC; CDR3aa: CASRPLDSSYEQYF; d_gene: .; v_gene: TRBV5-1; j_gene: TRBJ2-7; abundance: .
CDR3nt: TGTGCCAGCAGCCGCCATGAGGTAGGCGGCTACACCTTC; CDR3aa: CASSRHEVGGYTF; d_gene: .; v_gene: TRBV5-4; j_gene: TRBJ1-2; abundance: .
CDR3nt: TGTGCCAGCAGCCGGACACGCGCAAATGAAAAACTGTTTTTT; CDR3aa: CASSRTRANEKLFF; d_gene: .; v_gene: TRBV6-1; j_gene: TRBJ1-4; abundance: few
CDR3nt: TGTGCCACCAGCCTTGCTTTAGCGGGGGGTTACGAAGAGACCCAGTACTTC; CDR3aa: CATSLALAGGYEETQYF; d_gene: TRBD2; v_gene: TRBV15; j_gene: TRBJ2-5; abundance: .
CDR3nt: TGTGCCAGCAGTGATTGGGGGCACTATGGCTACACCTTC; CDR3aa: CASSDWGHYGYTF; d_gene: .; v_gene: TRBV2; j_gene: TRBJ1-2; abundance: few
CDR3nt: TGTGCCATCAGTGAGGAGAGCTACGAGCAGTACTTC; CDR3aa: CAISEESYEQYF; d_gene: .; v_gene: TRBV10-3; j_gene: TRBJ2-7; abundance: few
CDR3nt: TGCAGTGCCGGACTGCAAAACATTCAGTACTTC; CDR3aa: CSAGLQNIQYF; d_gene: .; v_gene: TRBV20-1; j_gene: TRBJ2-4; abundance: .
CDR3nt: TGTGCCAGCAGGGCGGCGGGCCCCACAGATACGCAGTATTTT; CDR3aa: CASRAAGPTDTQYF; d_gene: .; v_gene: TRBV27; j_gene: TRBJ2-3; abundance: .
CDR3nt: TGTGCCAGCACCACGGACAGGGGGCAGACAGATACGCAGTATTTT; CDR3aa: CASTTDRGQTDTQYF; d_gene: TRBD1; v_gene: TRBV2; j_gene: TRBJ2-3; abundance: .
CDR3nt: TGTGCCAGCAGTCGTGGGACAGGGGTCCACGAGCAGTACTTC; CDR3aa: CASSRGTGVHEQYF; d_gene: TRBD1; v_gene: TRBV25-1; j_gene: TRBJ2-7; abundance: .